The present T cell receptor (beta chain) was sequenced within a study of T cells in Graves' hyperthyroidism and ophthalmopathy. The study, taken as a whole, reports: Most thyroid clonotypes with frequency above 0.001 were detected in blood. Through a model of 13 V-J features, ophthalmopathy was separated from stable hyperthyroidism.

Those patients with uncontrolled infection, other autoimmune disease, pregnancy or lactation were excluded. The PBMCs were taken from around 10 ml of fresh peripheral blood. The CDR3 is 14 residues long. Per germline, CDR1 ENHRY and CDR2 SYGVKD. V shed 10 bases and J 7 bases; nucleotides not matched to a gene: 9. Amplification targeted TCR beta CDR3 regions from RNA transcripts. TCR CDR3 underwent first-round RT-PCR with the HTBI primer set. TCRdb fed the multiplex PCR reads into MiXCR, producing one record per CDR3 protein. The sample lists over 700,000 distinct CDR3 sequences, 35% occurring once. This clonotype was seen a few times. As yet, its antigen is unknown.

The rearrangement links TRBV10-3 to TRBJ1-6, with TRBD1 identical over 8 bases. The sequenced sample consisted of blood. The receptor was isolated from a woman between 40 and 55 years old with Graves' hyperthyroidism. The CDR3 DNA reads TGTGCCAGCAGACCGGACAGGGAGAATTCACCCCTCCACTTT. Residues: CASRPDRENSPLHF.